The next 12 T cell receptor beta chains were all read from a single sample in a study of T cells after yellow fever vaccination. TCRdb reprocessed the 5' RACE reads via MiXCR and lists one record per CDR3 protein. The table lists over 110,000 distinct CDR3 sequences, 7.7% of them singletons, with roughly 0.76% in the top ten. The sequencing here drew on CD4+ T cells sorted from PBMCs, taken 5 days after the yellow fever booster vaccination. These TCRs come from a man aged 25-40 years who received the YFV17D yellow fever vaccine.

This clonotype was counted many times. The chain combines TRBV2 with TRBJ1-5, with D hard to call. Trimming stripped 3 bases from V and 6 bases from J, with 9 bases between. This CDR3 has 13 residues. Germline assignment: CDR1 SNHLY and CDR2 FYNNEI. CDR3 sequence reads: CASSDRLSQPQHF. CDR3 bases: TGTGCCAGCAGTGATAGGTTGAGTCAGCCCCAGCATTTT.

V gene TRBV5-1 combines with J gene TRBJ1-3, with 11 bases fitting TRBD1. The CDR3 sequence is 15 residues long. Trimming removed 4 bases from V and 7 bases from J; junction bases left unmatched: 7. Germline V CDR1 and CDR2: SGHRS, YFSETQ. The CDR3 reads CASSLGTGGGNTIYF. The CDR3 region has the DNA TGCGCCAGCAGCCTCGGGACAGGGGGAGGCAACACCATATATTTT.

The sample holds many counts of this clonotype. The CDR3 bases are TGTGCCACCAGCAAGGGGCGGGGAACTGGAAACACCATATATTTT. As protein: CATSKGRGTGNTIYF. This sequence joins TRBV15 and TRBJ1-3; D might be TRBD1 (5 bases). This CDR3 is built from 15 residues. The V end was cut by 4 bases, the J end by 2 bases, with 12 bases between. Per germline, CDR1 LNHNV and CDR2 YYDKDF (reference sequence).

This clonotype was seen more than once but under ten times. The chain links TRBV5-1 to TRBJ2-7; 12 bases are shared with TRBD2. The germline gives CDR1 SGHRS, CDR2 YFSETQ. CDR3 length: 19 amino acids. V gave up 4 bases and J gave up 2 bases; unmatched junction bases: 16. The CDR3 DNA is TGCGCCAGCAGCCGAACGGTTAGGACTAGCGGGATTAAGGCCTACGAGCAGTACTTC. Protein sequence: CASSRTVRTSGIKAYEQYF.

This clonotype has more than one count but fewer than ten. The chain recombines TRBV19 with TRBJ2-1; 14 nucleotides align to TRBD2. Trimming removed 6 bases from V and 1 base from J; junction bases left unmatched: 5. This CDR3 contains 17 residues. The germline V gene encodes CDR1 LNHDA and CDR2 SQIVND (reference sequence). CDR3 nucleotides: TGTGCCAGTAGACTGGGACTAGCGGGAGAGTCCTACAATGAGCAGTTCTTC. It encodes CASRLGLAGESYNEQFF.

In this sample, this clonotype turned up many times. This sequence joins TRBV5-1 and TRBJ2-7, with a tentative D call TRBD2 (6 bases). Trimming cost V 3 bases and J 6 bases, with 22 bases left between them. CDR1 is SGHRS, CDR2 YFSETQ, per germline. There are 16 residues in the CDR3. The CDR3 nucleotides read TGCGCCAGCAGCTCCCATGGAGGGGTCAAAAGCCCCGAGCAGTACTTC. Encoded protein: CASSSHGGVKSPEQYF.

At least ten counts were recorded for this clonotype. J is TRBJ2-3 and V is TRBV6-5, with D maybe TRBD2 (6 bases). CDR3 length equals 16 residues. The germline gives CDR1 MNHEY, CDR2 SVGAGI. V was cut by 5 bases and J by 4 bases, with 19 bases left in between. The chain's CDR3 is CASSPTTRGPADTQYF. CDR3 bases: TGTGCCAGCAGTCCAACGACTAGAGGGCCCGCAGATACGCAGTATTTT.

This clonotype has ten or more counts. The CDR3 here is CASSSYSGVVNEQFF. In DNA form, the CDR3 reads TGTGCCAGCAGCTCCTACTCCGGTGTCGTCAATGAGCAGTTCTTC. The V gene is TRBV5-6, the J gene TRBJ2-1; D is uncertain. Germline CDR1 and CDR2: SGHDT and YYEEEE. The CDR3 length is 15 residues. V gave up 3 bases and J gave up 6 bases, with 16 bases separating them.

This clonotype has ten or more counts. The chain joins TRBV12-3 or TRBV12-4 to TRBJ2-7; D possibly corresponds to TRBD2 (5 bases). The CDR3 length is 13 residues. V lost 3 bases and J lost 4, with 10 bases in between. The CDR3 nucleotides are TGTGCCAGCAGTTTGGACGGGAAGTACGAGCAGTACTTC. Its translation: CASSLDGKYEQYF.

This clonotype was detected ten times or more. The rearrangement uses TRBV5-1 and TRBJ2-5, with a tentative D call TRBD1 (5 bases). CDR3 length equals 13 residues. Trimming removed 4 bases from V and 4 bases from J, with 11 bases in between. Germline V lookup: CDR1 SGHRS, CDR2 YFSETQ. The chain's CDR3 is CASSEQGAETQYF. The CDR3 nucleotides are TGCGCCAGCAGCGAGCAGGGCGCAGAGACCCAGTACTTC.

This clonotype was counted many times. CDR3 protein: CASRPAGGPYNEQFF. CDR3 DNA: TGTGCCAGCAGACCAGCGGGAGGGCCCTACAATGAGCAGTTCTTC. The chain is built from TRBV27 and TRBJ2-1; 10 bases fit TRBD2. J was trimmed by 2 bases and V by 6 bases; bases with no gene match: 4. CDR1 MNHEY and CDR2 SMNVEV come from the germline V gene (reference sequence). The CDR3 sequence is 15 residues long.

This clonotype appeared many times. The chain combines TRBV20-1 with TRBJ2-3; D tentatively reads TRBD1 or TRBD2 (5 bases each). The ends were cut back, 6 bases at V and 7 bases at J, with 20 bases in the middle. CDR1 is DFQATT, CDR2 SNEGSKA, per germline (reference sequence). The CDR3 runs to 14 residues. CDR3 in amino acids: CSAPRAGAANTQYF. In DNA form, the CDR3 reads TGCAGTGCCCCCAGGGCCGGGGCCGCAAATACGCAGTATTTT.